This note documents a single T cell receptor beta chain sequence. This study enrolled people aged 18 to 89 from 24 US geographic areas. Germline CDR1 and CDR2: MNHEY and SVGAGI. CDR3 length equals 14 residues. Trimming cost V 3 bases and J 1 base, with 6 bases left between them. The data derive from a study of blood T cell repertoires in COVID-19. Study-level background: The origin of the acute and convalescent COVID-19 samples was the United States, Italy and Spain.

The assay was immunoSEQ multiplex PCR, and TCRdb's table has in-frame clones only and misses some. The sample shows around 300,000 clones, roughly nine tenths of them seen only once. The sample comprised PBMCs or T cells enriched from blood (not recorded which). The source of this sequence is a woman aged 60-75 years who had recovered from COVID-19. The chain has TRBV6-5 and TRBJ2-2; D uncertain. CDR3 DNA: TGTGCCAGCAGTTATAATAGGAACACCGGGGAGCTGTTTTTT. It codes for CASSYNRNTGELFF.